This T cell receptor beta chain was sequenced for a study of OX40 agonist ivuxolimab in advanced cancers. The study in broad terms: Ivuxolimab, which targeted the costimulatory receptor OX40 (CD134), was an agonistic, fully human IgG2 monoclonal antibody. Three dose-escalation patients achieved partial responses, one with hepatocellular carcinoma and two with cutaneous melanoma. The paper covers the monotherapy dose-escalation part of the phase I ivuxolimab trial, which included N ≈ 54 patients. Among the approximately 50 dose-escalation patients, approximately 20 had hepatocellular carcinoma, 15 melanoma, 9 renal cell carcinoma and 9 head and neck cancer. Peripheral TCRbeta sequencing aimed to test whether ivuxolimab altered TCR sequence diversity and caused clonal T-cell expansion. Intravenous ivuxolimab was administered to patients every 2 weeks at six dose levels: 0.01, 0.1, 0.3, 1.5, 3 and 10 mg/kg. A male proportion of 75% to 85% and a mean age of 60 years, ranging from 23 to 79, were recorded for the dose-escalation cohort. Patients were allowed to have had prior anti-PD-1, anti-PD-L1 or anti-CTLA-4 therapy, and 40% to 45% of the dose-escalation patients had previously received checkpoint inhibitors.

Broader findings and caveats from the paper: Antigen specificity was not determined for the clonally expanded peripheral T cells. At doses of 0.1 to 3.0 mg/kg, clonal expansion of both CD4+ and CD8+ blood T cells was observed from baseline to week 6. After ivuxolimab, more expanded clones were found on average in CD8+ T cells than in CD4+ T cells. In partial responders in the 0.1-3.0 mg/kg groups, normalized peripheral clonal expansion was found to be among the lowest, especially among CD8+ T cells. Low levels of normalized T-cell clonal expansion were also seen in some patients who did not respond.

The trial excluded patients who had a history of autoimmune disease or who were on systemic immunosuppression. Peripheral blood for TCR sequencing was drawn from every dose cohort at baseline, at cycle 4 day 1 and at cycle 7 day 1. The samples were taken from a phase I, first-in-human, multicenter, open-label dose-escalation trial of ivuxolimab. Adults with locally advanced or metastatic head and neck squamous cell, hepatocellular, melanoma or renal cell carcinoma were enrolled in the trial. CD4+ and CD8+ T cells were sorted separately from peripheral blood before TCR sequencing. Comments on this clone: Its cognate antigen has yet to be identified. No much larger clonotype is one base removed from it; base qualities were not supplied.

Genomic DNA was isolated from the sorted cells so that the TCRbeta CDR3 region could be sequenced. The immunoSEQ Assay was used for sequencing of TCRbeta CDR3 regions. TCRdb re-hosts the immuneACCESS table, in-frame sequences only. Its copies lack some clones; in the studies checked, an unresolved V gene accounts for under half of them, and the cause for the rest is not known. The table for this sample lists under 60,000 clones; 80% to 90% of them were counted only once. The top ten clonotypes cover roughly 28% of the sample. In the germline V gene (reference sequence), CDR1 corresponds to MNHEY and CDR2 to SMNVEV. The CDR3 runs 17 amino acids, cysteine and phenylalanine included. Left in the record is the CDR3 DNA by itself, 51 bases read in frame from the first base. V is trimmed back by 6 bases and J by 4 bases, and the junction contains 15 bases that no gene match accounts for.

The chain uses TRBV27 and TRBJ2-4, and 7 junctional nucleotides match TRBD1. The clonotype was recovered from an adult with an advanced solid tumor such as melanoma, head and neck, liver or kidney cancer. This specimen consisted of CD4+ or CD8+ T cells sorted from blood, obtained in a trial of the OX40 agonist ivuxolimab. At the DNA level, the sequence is TGTGCCAGCAGCACTACCCCCTGGGGGACAGTAAAAAACATTCAGTACTTC. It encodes CASSTTPWGTVKNIQYF.